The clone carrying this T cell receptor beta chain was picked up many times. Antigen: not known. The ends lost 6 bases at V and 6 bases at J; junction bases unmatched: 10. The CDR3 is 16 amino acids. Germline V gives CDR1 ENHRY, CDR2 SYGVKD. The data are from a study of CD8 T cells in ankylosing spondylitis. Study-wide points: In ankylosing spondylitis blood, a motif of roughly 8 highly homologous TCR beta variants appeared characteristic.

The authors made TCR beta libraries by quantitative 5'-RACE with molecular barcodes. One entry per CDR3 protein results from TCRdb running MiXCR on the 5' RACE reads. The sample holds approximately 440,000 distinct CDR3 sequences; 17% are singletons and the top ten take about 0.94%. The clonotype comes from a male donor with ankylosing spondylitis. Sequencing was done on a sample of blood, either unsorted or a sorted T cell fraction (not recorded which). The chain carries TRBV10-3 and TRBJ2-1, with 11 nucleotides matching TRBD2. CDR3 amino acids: CAIRDPGTSGPNEQFF. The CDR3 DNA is TGTGCCATCAGAGACCCGGGGACTAGCGGACCCAATGAGCAGTTCTTC.